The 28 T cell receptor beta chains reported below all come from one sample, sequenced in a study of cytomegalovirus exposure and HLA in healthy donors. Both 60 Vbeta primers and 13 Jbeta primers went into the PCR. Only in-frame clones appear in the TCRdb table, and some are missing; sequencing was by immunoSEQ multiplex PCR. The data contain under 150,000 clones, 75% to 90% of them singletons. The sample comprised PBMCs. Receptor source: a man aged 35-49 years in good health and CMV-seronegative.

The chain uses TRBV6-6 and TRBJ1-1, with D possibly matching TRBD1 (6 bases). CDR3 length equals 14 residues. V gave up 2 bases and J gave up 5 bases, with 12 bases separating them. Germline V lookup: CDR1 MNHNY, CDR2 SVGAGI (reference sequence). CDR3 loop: CASSYPGEGTEAFF. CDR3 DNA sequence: TGTGCCAGCAGTTACCCAGGGGAGGGGACTGAAGCTTTCTTT.

The CDR3 sequence is CASSLYLADNEQFF. In DNA, the CDR3 is TGTGCCAGCAGCTTGTACCTAGCGGACAATGAGCAGTTCTTC. The chain is built from TRBV5-4 and TRBJ2-1; TRBD2 aligns across 7 bases. Germline V gene data show CDR1 as SGHNT and CDR2 as YYREEE (reference sequence). The CDR3 spans 14 residues. V gave up 1 base and J gave up 5 bases; unmatched junction bases: 3.

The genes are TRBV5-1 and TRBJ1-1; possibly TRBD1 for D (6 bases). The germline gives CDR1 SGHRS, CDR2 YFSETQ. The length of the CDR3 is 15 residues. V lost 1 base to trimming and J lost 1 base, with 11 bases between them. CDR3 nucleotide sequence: TGCGCCAGCAGCTTGCTTGGGGGCCCGAACACTGAAGCTTTCTTT. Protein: CASSLLGGPNTEAFF.

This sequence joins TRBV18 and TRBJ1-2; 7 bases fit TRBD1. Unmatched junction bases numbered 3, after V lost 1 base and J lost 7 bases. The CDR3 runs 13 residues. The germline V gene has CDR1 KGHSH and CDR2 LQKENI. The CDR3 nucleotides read TGTGCCAGCTCACCACAGGGGGCGCTTGGCTACACCTTC. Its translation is CASSPQGALGYTF.

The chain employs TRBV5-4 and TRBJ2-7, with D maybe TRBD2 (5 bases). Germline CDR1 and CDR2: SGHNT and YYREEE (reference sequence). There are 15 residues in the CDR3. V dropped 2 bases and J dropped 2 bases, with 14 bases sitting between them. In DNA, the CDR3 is TGTGCCAGCAGCTTAGCTAGCCGTGGTGCCTACGAGCAGTACTTC. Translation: CASSLASRGAYEQYF.

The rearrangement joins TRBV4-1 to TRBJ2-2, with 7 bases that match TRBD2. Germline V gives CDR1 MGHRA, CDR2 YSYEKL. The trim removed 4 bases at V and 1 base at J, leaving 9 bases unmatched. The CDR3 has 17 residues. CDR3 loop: CASSPLEIAGNTGELFF. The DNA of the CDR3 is TGCGCCAGCAGCCCCCTCGAGATAGCGGGGAACACCGGGGAGCTGTTTTTT.

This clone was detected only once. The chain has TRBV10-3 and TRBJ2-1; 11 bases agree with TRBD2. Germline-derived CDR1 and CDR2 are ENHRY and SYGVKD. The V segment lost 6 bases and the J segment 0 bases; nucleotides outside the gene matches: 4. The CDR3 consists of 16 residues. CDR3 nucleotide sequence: TGTGCCATCAGCCCGCTAGCGGGGGGCTCCTACAATGAGCAGTTCTTC. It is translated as CAISPLAGGSYNEQFF.

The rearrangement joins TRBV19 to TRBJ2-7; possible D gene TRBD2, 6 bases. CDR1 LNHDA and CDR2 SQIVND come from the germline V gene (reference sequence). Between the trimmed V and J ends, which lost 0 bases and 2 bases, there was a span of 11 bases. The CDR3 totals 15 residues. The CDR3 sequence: CASSIDGGSTYEQYF. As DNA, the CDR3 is TGTGCCAGTAGTATAGACGGGGGATCCACCTACGAGCAGTACTTC.

The CDR3 protein is CASSGGLAETQYF. Here the CDR3 DNA reads TGTGCCAGCAGTGGGGGACTGGCGGAGACCCAGTACTTC. V and J are TRBV2 and TRBJ2-5, with a tentative D call TRBD2 (6 bases). Trimming cost V 4 bases and J 5 bases, with 11 bases left between them. This CDR3 contains 13 residues. The germline CDR1 and CDR2 sequences are SNHLY and FYNNEI. The full variable domain, its missing parts supplied by reference TRBV2 and TRBJ2-5, is EPEVTQTPSHQVTQMGQEVILRCVPISNHLYFYWYRQILGQKVEFLVSFYNNEISEKSEIFDDQFSVERPDGSNFTLKIRSTKLEDSAMYFCASSGGLAETQYFGPGTRLLVL.

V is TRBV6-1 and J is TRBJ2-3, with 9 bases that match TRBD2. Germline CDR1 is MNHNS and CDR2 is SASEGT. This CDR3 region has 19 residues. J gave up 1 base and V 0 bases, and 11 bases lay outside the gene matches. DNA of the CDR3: TGTGCCAGCAGTGAAGCGGTGATAGCGGGGGAGGAGGGCACAGATACGCAGTATTTT. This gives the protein CASSEAVIAGEEGTDTQYF.

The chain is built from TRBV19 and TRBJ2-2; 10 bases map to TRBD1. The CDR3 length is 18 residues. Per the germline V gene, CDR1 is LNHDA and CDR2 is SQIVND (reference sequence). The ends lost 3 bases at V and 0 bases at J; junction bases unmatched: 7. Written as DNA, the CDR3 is TGTGCCAGTAGTATTAAAAGGACAGGGGGTGCGAACACCGGGGAGCTGTTTTTT. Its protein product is CASSIKRTGGANTGELFF.

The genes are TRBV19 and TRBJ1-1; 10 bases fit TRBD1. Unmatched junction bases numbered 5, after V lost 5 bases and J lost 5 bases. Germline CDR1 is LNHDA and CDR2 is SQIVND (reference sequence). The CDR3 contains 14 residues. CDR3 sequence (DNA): TGTGCCAGTAGTCCAGGACAGGGGGGGACTGAAGCTTTCTTT. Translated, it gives CASSPGQGGTEAFF. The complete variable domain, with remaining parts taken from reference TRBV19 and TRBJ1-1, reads DGGITQSPKYLFRKEGQNVTLSCEQNLNHDAMYWYRQDPGQGLRLIYYSQIVNDFQKGDIAEGYSVSREKKESFPLTVTSAQKNPTAFYLCASSPGQGGTEAFFGQGTRLTVV.

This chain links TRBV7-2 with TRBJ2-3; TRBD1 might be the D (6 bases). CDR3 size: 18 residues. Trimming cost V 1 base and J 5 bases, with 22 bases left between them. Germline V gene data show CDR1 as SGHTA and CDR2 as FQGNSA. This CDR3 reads CASSLDGPGTLPRDTQYF. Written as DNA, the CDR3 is TGTGCCAGCAGCTTAGATGGCCCTGGGACACTACCACGAGATACGCAGTATTTT.

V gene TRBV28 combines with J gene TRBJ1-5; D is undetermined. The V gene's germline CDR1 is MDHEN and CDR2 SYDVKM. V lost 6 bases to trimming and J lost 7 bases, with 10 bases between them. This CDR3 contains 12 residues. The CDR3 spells CASSTTKQPQHF. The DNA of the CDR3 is TGTGCCAGCAGCACAACCAAACAGCCCCAGCATTTT.

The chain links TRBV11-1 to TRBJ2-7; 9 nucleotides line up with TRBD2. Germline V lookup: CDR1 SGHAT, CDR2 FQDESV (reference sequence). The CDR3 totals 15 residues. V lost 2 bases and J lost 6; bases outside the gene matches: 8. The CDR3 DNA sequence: TGTGCCAGCAGCTTATACGGGACTAGCCTCGTCGAGCAGTACTTC. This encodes CASSLYGTSLVEQYF.

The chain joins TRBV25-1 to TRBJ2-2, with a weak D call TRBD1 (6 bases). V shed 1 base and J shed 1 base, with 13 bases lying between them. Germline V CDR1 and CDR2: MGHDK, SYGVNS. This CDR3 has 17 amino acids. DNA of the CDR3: TGTGCCAGCAGTGAATCAGGGGCGGTAGGGAACACCGGGGAGCTGTTTTTT. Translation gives CASSESGAVGNTGELFF. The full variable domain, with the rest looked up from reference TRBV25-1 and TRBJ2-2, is EADIYQTPRYLVIGTGKKITLECSQTMGHDKMYWYQQDPGMELHLIHYSYGVNSTEKGDLSSESTVSRIRTEHFPLTLESARPSHTSQYLCASSESGAVGNTGELFFGEGSRLTVL.

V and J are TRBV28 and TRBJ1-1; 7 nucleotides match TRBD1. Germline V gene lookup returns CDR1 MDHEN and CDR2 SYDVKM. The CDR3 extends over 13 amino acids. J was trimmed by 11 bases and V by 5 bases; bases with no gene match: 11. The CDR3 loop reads CASSPFFTGVAFF. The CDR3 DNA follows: TGTGCCAGCAGTCCCTTCTTTACAGGGGTCGCTTTCTTT.

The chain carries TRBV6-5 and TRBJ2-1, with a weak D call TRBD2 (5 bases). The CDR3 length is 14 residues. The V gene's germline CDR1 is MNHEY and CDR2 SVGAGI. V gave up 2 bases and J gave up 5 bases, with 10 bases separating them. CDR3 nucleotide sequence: TGTGCCAGCAGTTACCGGACTGGTAACAATGAGCAGTTCTTC. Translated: CASSYRTGNNEQFF.

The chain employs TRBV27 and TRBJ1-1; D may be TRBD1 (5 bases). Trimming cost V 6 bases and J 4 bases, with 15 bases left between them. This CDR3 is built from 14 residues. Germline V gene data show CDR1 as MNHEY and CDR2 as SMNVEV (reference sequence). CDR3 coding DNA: TGTGCCAGCAGCCCCGCGGGGAGGGGCACTGAAGCTTTCTTT. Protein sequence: CASSPAGRGTEAFF.

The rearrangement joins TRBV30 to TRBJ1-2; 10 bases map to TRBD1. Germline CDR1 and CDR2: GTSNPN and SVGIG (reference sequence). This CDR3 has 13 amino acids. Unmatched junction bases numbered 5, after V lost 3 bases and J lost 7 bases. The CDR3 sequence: CAWRPTGGCGYTF. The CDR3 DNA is TGTGCCTGGAGGCCGACAGGGGGCTGTGGCTACACCTTC.

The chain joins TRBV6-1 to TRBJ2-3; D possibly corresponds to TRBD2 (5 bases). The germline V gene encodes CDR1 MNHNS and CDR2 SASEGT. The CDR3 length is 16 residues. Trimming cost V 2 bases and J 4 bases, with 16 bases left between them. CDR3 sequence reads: CASSETREPTSDTQYF. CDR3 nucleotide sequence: TGTGCCAGCAGTGAAACGAGGGAACCTACCTCAGATACGCAGTATTTT.

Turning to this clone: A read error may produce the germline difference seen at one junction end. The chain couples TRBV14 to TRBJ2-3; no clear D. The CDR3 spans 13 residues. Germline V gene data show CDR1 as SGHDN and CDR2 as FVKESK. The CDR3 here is CASSPFMPDPQYF. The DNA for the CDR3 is TGTGCCAGCAGCCCCTTTATGCCAGATCCGCAGTATTTT.

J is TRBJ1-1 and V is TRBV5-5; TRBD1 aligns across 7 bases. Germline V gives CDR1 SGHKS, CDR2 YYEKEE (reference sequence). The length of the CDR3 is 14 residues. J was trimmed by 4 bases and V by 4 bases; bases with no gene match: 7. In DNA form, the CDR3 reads TGTGCCAGCAGCAAGAGCCCAGGGGGCACTGAAGCTTTCTTT. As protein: CASSKSPGGTEAFF.

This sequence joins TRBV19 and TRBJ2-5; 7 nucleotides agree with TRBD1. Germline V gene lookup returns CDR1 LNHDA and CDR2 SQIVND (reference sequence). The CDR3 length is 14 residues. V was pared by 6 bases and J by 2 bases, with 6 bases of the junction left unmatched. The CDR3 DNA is TGTGCCAGTAGCAAGACAGGGTTGCAAGAGACCCAGTACTTC. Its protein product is CASSKTGLQETQYF.

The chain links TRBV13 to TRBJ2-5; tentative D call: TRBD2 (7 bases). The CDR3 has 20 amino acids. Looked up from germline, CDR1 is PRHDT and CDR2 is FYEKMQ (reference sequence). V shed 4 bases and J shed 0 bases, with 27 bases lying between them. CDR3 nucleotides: TGTGCCAGCAGCTCCTCGCACTCCGAGGGGGGGGCGGGGGACCAAGAGACCCAGTACTTC. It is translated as CASSSSHSEGGAGDQETQYF.

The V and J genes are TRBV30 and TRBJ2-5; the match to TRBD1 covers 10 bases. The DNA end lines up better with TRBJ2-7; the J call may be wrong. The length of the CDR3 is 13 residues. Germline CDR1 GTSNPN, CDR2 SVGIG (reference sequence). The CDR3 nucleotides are TGTGCCTGGGGCAGGGGACAGGGGTACGAGCAGTACTTC. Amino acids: CAWGRGQGYEQYF.

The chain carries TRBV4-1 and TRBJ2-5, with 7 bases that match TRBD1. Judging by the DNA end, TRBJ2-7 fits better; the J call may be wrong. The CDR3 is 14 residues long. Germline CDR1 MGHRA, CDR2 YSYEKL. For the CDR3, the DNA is TGCGCCAGCAGCTTCCGACAGGGTGACTACGAGCAGTACTTC. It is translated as CASSFRQGDYEQYF.

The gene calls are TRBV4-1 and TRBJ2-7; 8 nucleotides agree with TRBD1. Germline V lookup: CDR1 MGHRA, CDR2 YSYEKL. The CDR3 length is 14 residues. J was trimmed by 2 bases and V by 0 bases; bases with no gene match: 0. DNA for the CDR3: TGCGCCAGCAGCCAAGAGGACAGGGCCTACGAGCAGTACTTC. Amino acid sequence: CASSQEDRAYEQYF.